A single T cell receptor (beta chain) is shown here with its context. Cohort assignment relied on participant-reported clinical history. Recovery meant two consecutive negative NP/OP PCR tests, professional clearance, or resolved symptoms. In the original processing: Quantification of nucleated cells was approximated via reference gene primer amplification. Measured with immunoSEQ multiplex PCR; TCRdb has only the in-frame clones, and not every one. V and J calls plus clone size are reproduced from that table; the DNA served to infer D and trimming. The data contain approximately 440,000 clones, about 90% of them singletons. The sample belongs to a study of blood T cell repertoires in COVID-19. Study overall: From the United States, Italy and Spain came samples of acute and convalescent COVID-19.

CDR1 is KGHSH and CDR2 is LQKENI in the germline V gene. V lost 3 bases and J lost 0, with 9 bases in between. This CDR3 region has 15 residues. V gene TRBV18 combines with J gene TRBJ1-5, with D hard to call. The material sequenced was PBMCs or T cells enriched from blood (not recorded which). The TCR sequence derives from a man aged 18 to 30 who had recovered from COVID-19. The CDR3 region is CASSPPGNSNQPQHF. The CDR3, as DNA: TGTGCCAGCTCACCTCCGGGTAATAGCAATCAGCCCCAGCATTTT.